This entry lists 5 T cell receptor beta chains sequenced from one sample in a study of early T cells in non-severe SARS-CoV-2 infection. TCRdb reprocessed the 5' RACE reads with MiXCR, giving one entry per CDR3 protein. The sample records just over 95,000 distinct CDR3 sequences, 11% being singletons. The specimen was whole blood. The source of these receptors is an adult who was a healthcare worker with PCR-confirmed SARS-CoV-2 infection or an uninfected control (not recorded which).

This clonotype was found many times. This chain connects TRBV20-1 to TRBJ2-3, with D unresolved. Looked up from germline, CDR1 is DFQATT and CDR2 is SNEGSKA (reference sequence). Trimming stripped 0 bases from V and 4 bases from J, with 11 bases between. CDR3 size: 14 residues. CDR3 residues: CSARELTEADTQYF. The CDR3 coding sequence is TGCAGTGCTAGAGAACTCACTGAGGCAGATACGCAGTATTTT.

This clonotype appeared a few times. The rearrangement joins TRBV6-5 to TRBJ2-7, with TRBD1 as a possible D gene (6 bases). This CDR3 contains 14 residues. Germline CDR1 is MNHEY and CDR2 is SVGAGI. Trimming shortened V by 5 bases and J by 6 bases, and 17 bases separated the two germline ends. The CDR3 loop reads CASSLGDIPIEQYF. CDR3 DNA: TGTGCCAGCAGTCTCGGGGACATACCAATCGAGCAGTACTTC.

This clonotype was seen many times. The chain couples TRBV12-3 or TRBV12-4 to TRBJ1-6; maybe TRBD1 (6 bases). V gave up 3 bases and J gave up 9 bases, with 12 bases separating them. The CDR3 length is 14 residues. CDR3 sequence (DNA): TGTGCCAGCAGTTTGTCGGCAGGGGTTTCACCCCTCCACTTT. It is translated as CASSLSAGVSPLHF.

There are many counts of this clonotype. The rearrangement uses TRBV20-1 and TRBJ1-5; no reliable D call. The length of the CDR3 is 12 residues. The V and J ends lost 2 bases and 4 bases respectively, with 6 bases between them. Germline CDR1 and CDR2: DFQATT and SNEGSKA (reference sequence). The CDR3 is CSARQTNQPQHF. The CDR3 DNA is TGCAGTGCTAGACAGACGAATCAGCCCCAGCATTTT.

Only a few counts were recorded for this clonotype. The chain combines TRBV4-1 with TRBJ1-2, with 8 bases lining up with TRBD1. The germline gives CDR1 MGHRA, CDR2 YSYEKL. V lost 5 bases to trimming and J lost 2 bases; unmatched junction nucleotides: 7. The CDR3 covers 15 residues. CDR3 DNA sequence: TGCGCCAGCAGCAACCCAGGGGGCTTAAACTATGGCTACACCTTC. It is translated as CASSNPGGLNYGYTF.